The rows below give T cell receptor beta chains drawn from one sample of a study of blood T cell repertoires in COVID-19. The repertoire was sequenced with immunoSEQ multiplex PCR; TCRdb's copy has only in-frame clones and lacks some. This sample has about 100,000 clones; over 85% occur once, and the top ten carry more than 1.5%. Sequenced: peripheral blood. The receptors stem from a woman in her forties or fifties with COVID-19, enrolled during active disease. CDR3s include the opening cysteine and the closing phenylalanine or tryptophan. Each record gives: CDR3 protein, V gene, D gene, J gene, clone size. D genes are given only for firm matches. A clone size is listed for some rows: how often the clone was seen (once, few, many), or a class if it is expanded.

CDR3 protein: CASMGQGTKETQYF; V gene: TRBV28; D gene: TRBD1; J gene: TRBJ2-5; clone size: .
CDR3 protein: CASSLDAGTNYGYTF; V gene: TRBV7-3; D gene: .; J gene: TRBJ1-2; clone size: .
CDR3 protein: CASSYSGTYNEQFF; V gene: TRBV6-5; D gene: .; J gene: TRBJ2-1; clone size: .
CDR3 protein: CASSIETRNYGYTF; V gene: TRBV19; D gene: .; J gene: TRBJ1-2; clone size: .
CDR3 protein: CASSPQDLPSYEQYF; V gene: TRBV13; D gene: .; J gene: TRBJ2-7; clone size: .
CDR3 protein: CASSQTENYGYTF; V gene: TRBV27; D gene: .; J gene: TRBJ1-2; clone size: .
CDR3 protein: CASSASRHANEQFF; V gene: TRBV9; D gene: .; J gene: TRBJ2-1; clone size: .
CDR3 protein: CASKLASSADTQYF; V gene: TRBV6-6; D gene: .; J gene: TRBJ2-3; clone size: .
CDR3 protein: CASSLTPGPLNYGYTF; V gene: TRBV7-3; D gene: .; J gene: TRBJ1-2; clone size: .
CDR3 protein: CASGSRVLGYGYTF; V gene: TRBV28; D gene: .; J gene: TRBJ1-2; clone size: .
CDR3 protein: CASSPGGYGYTF; V gene: TRBV5-4; D gene: TRBD1; J gene: TRBJ1-2; clone size: few
CDR3 protein: CASSLAGGPYEQYF; V gene: TRBV28; D gene: .; J gene: TRBJ2-7; clone size: .
CDR3 protein: CATRGTGGSYGYTF; V gene: TRBV6-5; D gene: TRBD1; J gene: TRBJ1-2; clone size: .
CDR3 protein: CAWSVRRTEGYTF; V gene: TRBV30; D gene: .; J gene: TRBJ1-2; clone size: .
CDR3 protein: CASSPGLAAYEQYF; V gene: TRBV9; D gene: TRBD2; J gene: TRBJ2-7; clone size: .
CDR3 protein: CASSIYSRGAGTGELFF; V gene: TRBV5-1; D gene: TRBD2; J gene: TRBJ2-2; clone size: .
CDR3 protein: CASSLVLGLPNEKLFF; V gene: TRBV11-2; D gene: .; J gene: TRBJ1-4; clone size: once
CDR3 protein: CASSLDNIYNEQFF; V gene: TRBV5-5; D gene: .; J gene: TRBJ2-1; clone size: .
CDR3 protein: CASSQAGSYTDTQYF; V gene: TRBV4-1; D gene: .; J gene: TRBJ2-3; clone size: .
CDR3 protein: CASSLGERNNEQFF; V gene: TRBV5-1; D gene: .; J gene: TRBJ2-1; clone size: .
CDR3 protein: CASGRGTGAMNTEAFF; V gene: TRBV12-5; D gene: TRBD1; J gene: TRBJ1-1; clone size: .
CDR3 protein: CATSDLGTGNNEQFF; V gene: TRBV24-1; D gene: TRBD1; J gene: TRBJ2-1; clone size: .
CDR3 protein: CASSLPGISSGNTIYF; V gene: TRBV11-2; D gene: .; J gene: TRBJ1-3; clone size: once
CDR3 protein: CASSPNRGLHTGELFF; V gene: TRBV19; D gene: .; J gene: TRBJ2-2; clone size: .
CDR3 protein: CAISEPRGANVLTF; V gene: TRBV10-3; D gene: .; J gene: TRBJ2-6; clone size: .
CDR3 protein: CASSTDTAYGYTF; V gene: TRBV11-2; D gene: .; J gene: TRBJ1-2; clone size: few
CDR3 protein: CASSSRGGTPTGELFF; V gene: TRBV7-6; D gene: TRBD2; J gene: TRBJ2-2; clone size: once
CDR3 protein: CASSYLWGIPNTGELFF; V gene: TRBV6-2/TRBV6-3; D gene: .; J gene: TRBJ2-2; clone size: .
CDR3 protein: CASSLHRGSGNTIYF; V gene: TRBV4-1; D gene: .; J gene: TRBJ1-3; clone size: .
CDR3 protein: CASSTRGGYWDEQFF; V gene: TRBV27; D gene: .; J gene: TRBJ2-1; clone size: .
CDR3 protein: CASSSPRDRLRYGYTF; V gene: TRBV11-2; D gene: TRBD1; J gene: TRBJ1-2; clone size: .
CDR3 protein: CASRLGGTGGYTF; V gene: TRBV12-2; D gene: .; J gene: TRBJ1-2; clone size: .
CDR3 protein: CASSQTGTGNYGYTF; V gene: TRBV3-1/TRBV3-2; D gene: TRBD1; J gene: TRBJ1-2; clone size: .
CDR3 protein: CASSFRGVLRYGYTF; V gene: TRBV5-6; D gene: .; J gene: TRBJ1-2; clone size: once
CDR3 protein: CASSYNRRTGSFVEQFF; V gene: TRBV6-2/TRBV6-3; D gene: TRBD1; J gene: TRBJ2-1; clone size: .
CDR3 protein: CASGQGVKETQYF; V gene: TRBV7-8; D gene: TRBD1; J gene: TRBJ2-5; clone size: .
CDR3 protein: CSVERGGSTDTQYF; V gene: TRBV29-1; D gene: TRBD2; J gene: TRBJ2-3; clone size: .
CDR3 protein: CASTPGLPRYGYTF; V gene: TRBV6-5; D gene: .; J gene: TRBJ1-2; clone size: .
CDR3 protein: CASSGTSTDTQYF; V gene: TRBV5-1; D gene: .; J gene: TRBJ2-3; clone size: .
CDR3 protein: CASSPTGGLSEQYF; V gene: TRBV18; D gene: TRBD2; J gene: TRBJ2-7; clone size: .
CDR3 protein: CASSDPLQGRTEAFF; V gene: TRBV5-4; D gene: .; J gene: TRBJ1-1; clone size: .
CDR3 protein: CSVVKRLNTEAFF; V gene: TRBV29-1; D gene: .; J gene: TRBJ1-1; clone size: .
CDR3 protein: CASSSPRRDRVHSPLHF; V gene: TRBV27; D gene: TRBD1; J gene: TRBJ1-6; clone size: .
CDR3 protein: CASSLEGGSGYTF; V gene: TRBV5-1; D gene: .; J gene: TRBJ1-2; clone size: few
CDR3 protein: CASSLGGSAGVHEQYF; V gene: TRBV7-2; D gene: .; J gene: TRBJ2-7; clone size: .
CDR3 protein: CASSLAGGFYEQYF; V gene: TRBV5-1; D gene: .; J gene: TRBJ2-7; clone size: .
CDR3 protein: CASSYREIDTQYF; V gene: TRBV27; D gene: .; J gene: TRBJ2-3; clone size: .
CDR3 protein: CASSRRLNTEAFF; V gene: TRBV19; D gene: .; J gene: TRBJ1-1; clone size: .
CDR3 protein: CASSLVIGVYANEKLFF; V gene: TRBV7-9; D gene: .; J gene: TRBJ1-4; clone size: .
CDR3 protein: CASSFTGLSTDTQYF; V gene: TRBV9; D gene: .; J gene: TRBJ2-3; clone size: once
CDR3 protein: CASSLDRVQETQYF; V gene: TRBV5-1; D gene: TRBD1; J gene: TRBJ2-5; clone size: .
CDR3 protein: CASSQYRETRTGNTIYF; V gene: TRBV3-1/TRBV3-2; D gene: .; J gene: TRBJ1-3; clone size: .
CDR3 protein: CATSRSWTQYF; V gene: TRBV15; D gene: .; J gene: TRBJ2-5; clone size: .
CDR3 protein: CASRNLDRGGGYTF; V gene: TRBV6-5; D gene: TRBD1; J gene: TRBJ1-2; clone size: .
CDR3 protein: CAWSKPGGIYQPQHF; V gene: TRBV30; D gene: TRBD1; J gene: TRBJ1-5; clone size: once
CDR3 protein: CASSSLLAGGPGELFF; V gene: TRBV27; D gene: TRBD2; J gene: TRBJ2-2; clone size: many
CDR3 protein: CASSQVLVRSGGGNEQFF; V gene: TRBV4-1; D gene: TRBD2; J gene: TRBJ2-1; clone size: .
CDR3 protein: CASSDEGGGFYGYTF; V gene: TRBV6-4; D gene: .; J gene: TRBJ1-2; clone size: .
CDR3 protein: CASGGGAADTQYF; V gene: TRBV6-5; D gene: TRBD2; J gene: TRBJ2-3; clone size: .